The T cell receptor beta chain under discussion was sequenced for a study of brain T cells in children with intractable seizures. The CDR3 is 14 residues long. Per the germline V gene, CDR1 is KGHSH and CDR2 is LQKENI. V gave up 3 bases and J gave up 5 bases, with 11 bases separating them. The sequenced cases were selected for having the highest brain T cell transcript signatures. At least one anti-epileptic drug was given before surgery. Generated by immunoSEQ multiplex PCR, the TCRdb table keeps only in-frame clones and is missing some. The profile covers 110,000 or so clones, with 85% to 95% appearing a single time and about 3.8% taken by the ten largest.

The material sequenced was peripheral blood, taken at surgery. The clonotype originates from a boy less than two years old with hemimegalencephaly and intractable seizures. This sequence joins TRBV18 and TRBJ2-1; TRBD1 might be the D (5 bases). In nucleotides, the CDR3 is TGTGCCAGCTCACCCTGGGGCCCCCACAATGAGCAGTTCTTC. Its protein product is CASSPWGPHNEQFF.